These 30 T cell receptor beta chains originate from one sample sequenced in a study of cytomegalovirus exposure and HLA in healthy donors. The PCR used 60 Vbeta and 13 Jbeta primers. Only in-frame clones appear in the TCRdb table, and some are missing; sequencing was by immunoSEQ multiplex PCR. The sample has 150,000 or so clones, about 79% seen once. The sequencing input was PBMCs. These receptors all stem from a man aged 45 to 65 in good health and CMV-seropositive.

Only one count was recorded for this clone. The CDR3 spells CASSVGGRGNEQFF. The CDR3 coding sequence is TGTGCCAGCAGCGTAGGCGGCCGCGGCAATGAGCAGTTCTTC. This sequence joins TRBV9 and TRBJ2-1; D not certain. The germline V gene encodes CDR1 SGDLS and CDR2 YYNGEE. The CDR3 covers 14 residues. V lost 0 bases, J lost 6 bases, and 10 bases lay in between.

A few counts support this clone. This rearrangement joins TRBV14 to TRBJ2-3; maybe TRBD2 (6 bases). Trimming removed 4 bases from V and 2 bases from J, with 19 bases in between. The CDR3 totals 17 residues. Per the germline V gene, CDR1 is SGHDN and CDR2 is FVKESK. CDR3 loop: CASSRLRGGGPTDTQYF. DNA for the CDR3: TGTGCCAGCAGCCGATTGAGGGGTGGAGGGCCCACAGATACGCAGTATTTT.

This rearrangement joins TRBV15 to TRBJ1-4; a possible D gene is TRBD1 (6 bases). The ends were cut back, 4 bases at V and 8 bases at J, with 11 bases in the middle. The CDR3 extends over 13 amino acids. Germline-derived CDR1 and CDR2 are LNHNV and YYDKDF (reference sequence). This chain's CDR3 is CATSNPGAEKLFF. CDR3 in DNA: TGTGCCACCAGCAACCCAGGGGCAGAAAAACTGTTTTTT.

This clone is categorized as medium-sized. V is TRBV7-9 and J is TRBJ2-1; 8 bases are a match to TRBD2. From germline, CDR1 is SEHNR and CDR2 FQNEAQ (reference sequence). This CDR3 comprises 16 residues. Trimming removed 2 bases from V and 9 bases from J; junction bases left unmatched: 12. The CDR3 DNA reads as TGTGCCAGCAGCTTACGGGAGGGCCCGGGAATTGGTGAGCAGTTCTTC. Its translation: CASSLREGPGIGEQFF. Combining the CDR3 with reference TRBV7-9 and TRBJ2-1 gives the whole variable domain DTGVSQNPRHKITKRGQNVTFRCDPISEHNRLYWYRQTLGQGPEFLTYFQNEAQLEKSRLLSDRFSAERPKGSFSTLEIQRTEQGDSAMYLCASSLREGPGIGEQFFGPGTRLTVL.

The rearrangement links TRBV19 to TRBJ1-2; maybe TRBD1 (5 bases). Trimming left V 4 bases short and J 8 bases short, with 8 bases between. Germline V gene sequence: CDR1 LNHDA, CDR2 SQIVND (reference sequence). This CDR3 region has 11 residues. This CDR3 reads CASSRGDGYTF. In DNA, the CDR3 is TGTGCCAGTAGTAGGGGGGACGGCTACACCTTC.

This sequence joins TRBV2 and TRBJ2-1; the match to TRBD2 covers 10 bases. The germline V gene has CDR1 SNHLY and CDR2 FYNNEI. J gave up 1 base and V 1 base, and 4 bases lay outside the gene matches. The CDR3 runs 17 residues. The CDR3 loop is CASSEGYSGGSYNEQFF. DNA for the CDR3: TGTGCCAGCAGTGAAGGATATAGCGGGGGGTCCTACAATGAGCAGTTCTTC.

This clone was detected once. The chain joins TRBV10-2 to TRBJ2-7, with TRBD1 matching over 8 bases. Germline V gene lookup returns CDR1 WSHSY and CDR2 SAAADI. The CDR3 covers 15 residues. Losses at the gene ends were 6 bases for V and 0 bases for J; bases not matched to a gene: 7. The CDR3 DNA is TGCGCCAGCAGGCAGGGGGCGGGGCTCTCCTACGAGCAGTACTTC. This gives the protein CASRQGAGLSYEQYF.

J is TRBJ2-3 and V is TRBV9, with a tentative D call TRBD2 (6 bases). V lost 6 bases, J lost 0 bases, and 17 bases lay in between. There are 16 residues in the CDR3. Germline V gene data show CDR1 as SGDLS and CDR2 as YYNGEE. This CDR3 is CASTPLGGSSTDTQYF. CDR3 sequence (DNA): TGTGCCAGCACCCCCCTCGGGGGTTCGAGCACAGATACGCAGTATTTT. The complete variable domain, with remaining parts taken from reference TRBV9 and TRBJ2-3, reads DSGVTQTPKHLITATGQRVTLRCSPRSGDLSVYWYQQSLDQGLQFLIQYYNGEERAKGNILERFSAQQFPDLHSELNLSSLELGDSALYFCASTPLGGSSTDTQYFGPGTRLTVL.

The rearrangement uses TRBV18 and TRBJ2-2; 7 bases agree with TRBD2. V gave up 6 bases and J gave up 1 base; unmatched junction bases: 8. CDR3 length equals 16 residues. The germline V gene encodes CDR1 KGHSH and CDR2 LQKENI. The CDR3 DNA reads as TGTGCCAGCTCGCCCCTAAGCGGGATGAACACCGGGGAGCTGTTTTTT. This translates into CASSPLSGMNTGELFF.

As concerns this clone: Its ends do not fully match the called genes, so a read error is possible. The chain recombines TRBV13 with TRBJ2-5; unclear D gene. There are 14 residues in the CDR3. The V gene's germline CDR1 is PRHDT and CDR2 FYEKMQ (reference sequence). This CDR3 is CASSLGPFGETQYF. The CDR3 DNA is TGTGCCAGCAGCCTAGGGCCATTCGGGGAGACCCAGTACTTC.

The J gene is TRBJ1-1, the V gene TRBV23-1; perhaps TRBD1 as D (6 bases). TRBV23-1 is filed as an ORF, its function uncertain. The CDR3 length is 19 residues. Trimming cost V 1 base and J 3 bases, with 24 bases left between them. In DNA form, the CDR3 reads TGCGCCAGCAGTCAATGGCTAACCGGGACAAGGGGGACACACACTGAAGCTTTCTTT. Protein product: CASSQWLTGTRGTHTEAFF.

The chain carries TRBV21-1 and TRBJ1-3. TRBV21-1 is flagged as a pseudogene. The CDR3 consists of 17 residues. The CDR3 reads CASSTTGRRRRGNTIYF. The CDR3 region has the DNA TGTGCCAGCAGCACCACGGGCCGGCGGAGGAGGGGAAACACCATATATTTT.

In its sample, this clone was seen once. Distinct nucleotide sequences in the sample also encode this CDR3. The rearrangement links TRBV5-1 to TRBJ2-6, with D perhaps TRBD2 (5 bases). The CDR3 contains 17 residues. The ends were cut back, 4 bases at V and 0 bases at J, with 14 bases in the middle. Germline V lookup: CDR1 SGHRS, CDR2 YFSETQ. CDR3 region: CASSPTDSSSGANVLTF. CDR3 DNA: TGCGCCAGCAGCCCGACGGACTCGAGCTCTGGGGCCAACGTCCTGACTTTC.

The chain combines TRBV15 with TRBJ1-4; maybe TRBD1 (5 bases). Germline CDR1 and CDR2: LNHNV and YYDKDF (reference sequence). The CDR3 runs 13 residues. Trimming took off 3 bases at V and 6 bases at J, with 8 bases between the two ends. The CDR3 protein is CATSRGGDEKLFF. The CDR3 DNA reads as TGTGCCACCAGCAGGGGGGGTGATGAAAAACTGTTTTTT.

This chain joins TRBV4-1 and TRBJ1-5; a possible D gene is TRBD1 (6 bases). CDR3 length: 16 amino acids. Looked up from germline, CDR1 is MGHRA and CDR2 is YSYEKL. V was pared by 1 base and J by 3 bases, with 13 bases between. CDR3 in DNA: TGCGCCAGCAGCCAAGGTGACGACAGGCCCAATCAGCCCCAGCATTTT. Encoded protein: CASSQGDDRPNQPQHF.

The chain joins TRBV2 to TRBJ2-7; 7 bases agree with TRBD2. V shed 7 bases, J shed 5 bases, and the junction held 14 bases outside the gene matches. Per germline, CDR1 SNHLY and CDR2 FYNNEI. CDR3 size: 15 residues. CDR3 region: CASNIPWGGNDEQYF. CDR3 nucleotides: TGTGCCAGCAACATCCCCTGGGGAGGGAATGACGAGCAGTACTTC.

The chain has TRBV9 and TRBJ1-2; D may be TRBD1 (6 bases). The germline V gene has CDR1 SGDLS and CDR2 YYNGEE. The CDR3 has 15 amino acids. V was cut by 3 bases and J by 3 bases, with 15 bases left in between. The CDR3 region is CASSAQEGEYYGYTF. CDR3 sequence (DNA): TGTGCCAGCAGCGCGCAAGAGGGGGAGTACTATGGCTACACCTTC.

The chain is built from TRBV18 and TRBJ1-2; TRBD1 might be the D (6 bases). CDR1 and CDR2 (germline): KGHSH, LQKENI. This CDR3 spans 14 amino acids. The germline V and J ends were trimmed by 5 bases and 1 base, with 11 bases remaining between them. The CDR3: CASSYQQGNYGYTF. The CDR3 DNA sequence: TGTGCCAGCTCATATCAACAGGGTAACTATGGCTACACCTTC.

This chain links TRBV4-1 with TRBJ1-1; TRBD1 might be the D (5 bases). CDR1 and CDR2 (germline): MGHRA, YSYEKL. The CDR3 consists of 15 residues. V shed 0 bases and J shed 4 bases, with 12 bases lying between them. The CDR3 DNA reads TGCGCCAGCAGCCAAGATCCTACGGGGGGCACTGAAGCTTTCTTT. Amino acid sequence: CASSQDPTGGTEAFF.

This chain connects TRBV7-2 to TRBJ2-7, with D perhaps TRBD1 (7 bases). The CDR3 totals 16 residues. Trimming cost V 1 base and J 4 bases, with 17 bases left between them. Germline V gene sequence: CDR1 SGHTA, CDR2 FQGNSA. DNA of the CDR3: TGTGCCAGCAGCTTAGGAGCTGCAGGGGGGATTTACGAGCAGTACTTC. Protein sequence: CASSLGAAGGIYEQYF.

The V and J genes are TRBV7-2 and TRBJ2-3; D is uncertain. The CDR3 is made up of 12 amino acids. V lost 5 bases and J lost 2, with 5 bases in between. Per the germline V gene, CDR1 is SGHTA and CDR2 is FQGNSA. The CDR3 DNA reads TGTGCCAGCAGCCCCTACACAGATACGCAGTATTTT. Amino acid sequence: CASSPYTDTQYF.

The gene calls are TRBV2 and TRBJ1-5; no definite D call. V lost 5 bases and J lost 3, with 11 bases in between. The CDR3 is 14 residues long. Germline CDR1 is SNHLY and CDR2 is FYNNEI. DNA for the CDR3: TGTGCCAGCAGTAGAACGGGGAACAATCAGCCCCAGCATTTT. It yields the protein CASSRTGNNQPQHF.

The V gene is TRBV5-4, the J gene TRBJ2-5; 7 bases align to TRBD2. Germline CDR1 is SGHNT and CDR2 is YYREEE (reference sequence). CDR3 size: 12 residues. V lost 2 bases to trimming and J lost 5 bases; unmatched junction nucleotides: 0. The CDR3 spells CASSLLAETQYF. CDR3 DNA: TGTGCCAGCAGCTTACTAGCGGAGACCCAGTACTTC. Full variable domain (remainder filled in from reference TRBV5-4 and TRBJ2-5): ETGVTQSPTHLIKTRGQQVTLRCSSQSGHNTVSWYQQALGQGPQFIFQYYREEENGRGNFPPRFSGLQFPNYSSELNVNALELDDSALYLCASSLLAETQYFGPGTRLLVL.

The J gene is TRBJ2-7, the V gene TRBV5-6; 11 nucleotides agree with TRBD2. The V and J ends lost 0 bases and 0 bases, in that order; junction bases with no gene match: 8. This CDR3 spans 18 amino acids. Germline V CDR1 and CDR2: SGHDT, YYEEEE. The CDR3 spells CASSLELAGGPGSYEQYV. CDR3 DNA sequence: TGTGCCAGCAGCTTGGAGCTAGCGGGAGGTCCAGGCTCCTACGAGCAGTACGTC.

This chain's CDR3 is CASSKTGHSSPQHF. CDR3 nucleotides: TGTGCCAGCAGCAAGACAGGGCATTCCTCGCCCCAGCATTTT. V is TRBV9 and J is TRBJ1-5, with TRBD1 matching 7 bases. Germline CDR1 is SGDLS and CDR2 is YYNGEE. The CDR3 contains 14 residues. Trimming took 4 bases from V and 9 from J; bases not matched to a gene: 10.

The genes are TRBV30 and TRBJ2-5; 11 bases line up with TRBD2. This CDR3 comprises 14 residues. Germline assignment: CDR1 GTSNPN and CDR2 SVGIG (reference sequence). V was clipped by 3 bases and J by 5 bases; unmatched bases: 5. The DNA of the CDR3 is TGTGCCTGGAGGGTAGCGGGAGGGCCGGAGACCCAGTACTTC. Protein sequence: CAWRVAGGPETQYF.

CDR3 coding DNA: TGTGCCAGCAGCCCACAGGGACTAGCGGGAGGACCACCCTACAATGAGCAGTTCTTC. Encoded protein: CASSPQGLAGGPPYNEQFF. V gene TRBV7-9 combines with J gene TRBJ2-1, with 15 bases identical to TRBD2. The length of the CDR3 is 19 residues. J gave up 2 bases and V 5 bases, and 10 bases lay outside the gene matches. Germline V gives CDR1 SEHNR, CDR2 FQNEAQ (reference sequence).

The genes are TRBV5-1 and TRBJ2-3, with TRBD1 as a possible D gene (6 bases). With 2 bases removed from V and 1 base from J, the gap between germline ends came to 14 bases. The CDR3 length is 16 residues. Germline loops: CDR1 SGHRS, CDR2 YFSETQ. The CDR3 coding sequence is TGCGCCAGCAGCTTAAGAAGGGACACTCGCACAGATACGCAGTATTTT. Translation gives CASSLRRDTRTDTQYF.

V usage is TRBV29-1 and J usage is TRBJ1-2; TRBD1 might be the D (6 bases). The CDR3 has 14 amino acids. Per germline, CDR1 SQVTM and CDR2 ANQGSEA. Trimming took off 6 bases at V and 4 bases at J, with 18 bases between the two ends. DNA of the CDR3: TGCAGCGTGGGGGCCCCGGGAAGAATCTATGGCTACACCTTC. As protein: CSVGAPGRIYGYTF.

V gene TRBV10-3 combines with J gene TRBJ2-5; 8 bases line up with TRBD2. The CDR3 spans 18 residues. Germline V gene data show CDR1 as ENHRY and CDR2 as SYGVKD. V dropped 0 bases and J dropped 5; count of bases not matched to a gene: 14. The CDR3, as DNA: TGTGCCATCAGTGAGTCGATTATTACGGACCGCGGGGGGGAGACCCAGTACTTC. The encoded protein is CAISESIITDRGGETQYF.